Detailed here is one T cell receptor beta chain. The antigen is not known. Sequenced by immunoSEQ multiplex PCR; TCRdb stores in-frame clones only, minus some. The sample lists about 480,000 clones, roughly 85% occurring once. The sample comes from a study of Ad26.COV2.S vaccination and SARS-CoV-2 variants. Study as a whole: Ad26.COV2.S shots went into the muscle once or twice, 56 days apart.

Study conclusions and caveats: It was vaccine recipients, not placebo recipients, who had the higher spike-specific TCR breadth.

The J segment lost 2 bases and the V segment lost 4 bases, leaving 11 bases of the junction unmatched. The CDR3 spans 18 residues. The germline gives CDR1 SGHDN, CDR2 FVKESK. Treatment meaning: 19 received Ad26.COV2.S at low or high dose, single or two shots; about 5 received placebo; per-sample allocation not given. Day 63 after the first injection of vaccine or placebo was the sampling time. The donor was a Boston adult aged 18-55 years. The sequenced sample was peripheral blood, obtained in a trial of Ad26.COV2.S vaccine versus placebo. This receptor was taken from a person aged 18 to 65 who received the Ad26.COV2.S COVID-19 vaccine or a placebo. The rearrangement uses TRBV14 and TRBJ2-6; 7 positions match TRBD1. This CDR3 reads CASSPLQGKIAGANVLTF. DNA for the CDR3: TGTGCCAGCAGCCCATTACAGGGGAAGATAGCTGGGGCCAACGTCCTGACTTTC.